The present T cell receptor beta chain was sequenced within a study of T cells in Graves' hyperthyroidism and ophthalmopathy. About the research overall: The authors collected peripheral blood at initial diagnosis, before any treatment.

The study included ophthalmopathy patients with Clinical Activity Score at least 3, NOSPECS grade at least 4 and duration under 3 months. Germline V gene lookup returns CDR1 LNHNV and CDR2 YYDKDF (reference sequence). The CDR3 is 15 residues long. V was clipped by 1 base and J by 8 bases; unmatched bases: 3. Researchers amplified the TCR beta CDR3 regions from RNA transcripts. The TCR CDR3 was amplified in a first-round RT-PCR using the HTBI primer set. MiXCR was run by TCRdb on the multiplex PCR reads, yielding one entry per CDR3 protein. Of 250,000 to 300,000 distinct CDR3 sequences listed, around 19% are singletons.

This sequence joins TRBV15 and TRBJ2-1, with 12 bases that match TRBD2. The TCR was taken from a man aged 45 to 65 with Graves' ophthalmopathy. Sequenced material: blood. The DNA for the CDR3 is TGTGCCACCAGCAGAGGACTAGCGGGAGCATATGAGCAGTTCTTC. Translated: CATSRGLAGAYEQFF. The full variable domain, completed using reference TRBV15 and TRBJ2-1, is DAMVIQNPRYQVTQFGKPVTLSCSQTLNHNVMYWYQQKSSQAPKLLFHYYDKDFNNEADTPDNFQSRRPNTSFCFLDIRSPGLGDTAMYLCATSRGLAGAYEQFFGPGTRLTVL.